This T cell receptor (beta chain) is drawn from a study of T cell clonotyping in hematopoietic cell transplantation. In this sample, this clone turned up once. Generated by immunoSEQ multiplex PCR, the TCRdb table keeps only in-frame clones and is missing some. The sample contains about 7,200 clones, approximately 90% of which appear only once. The CDR3 has 15 residues. The V segment lost 3 bases and the J segment 8 bases; nucleotides outside the gene matches: 9. CDR1 is MNHNY and CDR2 is SVGAGI in the germline V gene (reference sequence). J is TRBJ1-4 and V is TRBV6-6; TRBD1 matches at 7 bases. The sample in question was PBMCs, obtained 100 days after allogeneic stem cell transplant. This TCR derives from a male patient between 18 and 35 years old who had an allogeneic stem cell transplant from a related donor, so the T cells may come from the graft donor. Some clones in this sample may be carry-over from other donors' samples. The chain's CDR3 is CASSYWEGAGEKLFF. The CDR3 DNA reads TGTGCCAGCAGTTATTGGGAGGGGGCAGGGGAAAAACTGTTTTTT.